This is a list of T cell receptor beta chains from one sample in a study of shared clonotypes between healthy human individuals. Sequenced by immunoSEQ multiplex PCR; TCRdb stores in-frame clones only, minus some. The sample shows 2,100,000 or so clones, 95% of them seen only once. The sample taken for sequencing was naive CD4+ T cells sorted from blood. The receptors were gathered from a man younger than 35 in good health. Both conserved end residues are part of each CDR3. Fields, in order: D gene, V gene, clone size, J gene, CDR3 protein, CDR3 DNA. D genes are given only for firm matches. Not all rows give a size; the values are once, few, many and, for expanded clones, a class.

-	TRBV18	-	TRBJ2-2	CASSPPVVNGELFF	TGTGCCAGCTCACCACCTGTCGTGAATGGGGAGCTGTTTTTT
-	TRBV30	-	TRBJ1-2	CAWGPAGYTF	TGTGCCTGGGGACCTGCGGGCTACACCTTC
TRBD2	TRBV18	-	TRBJ2-1	CASSRGTSDEQFF	TGTGCCAGCTCACGAGGGACTAGCGATGAGCAGTTCTTC
-	TRBV30	-	TRBJ1-5	CAWSEDGDQPQHF	TGTGCCTGGAGTGAGGACGGAGATCAGCCCCAGCATTTT
TRBD1	TRBV28	-	TRBJ2-1	CASSLQITGGFGEQFF	TGTGCCAGCAGTTTGCAAATCACAGGGGGCTTCGGTGAGCAGTTCTTC
-	TRBV5-1	-	TRBJ2-7	CASGSGTDSYEQYF	TGCGCCAGCGGGTCCGGGACGGACTCCTACGAGCAGTACTTC
-	TRBV7-3	once	TRBJ2-1	CASSSGFTNEQFF	TGTGCCAGCAGCTCCGGGTTTACCAATGAGCAGTTCTTC
TRBD2	TRBV11-2	-	TRBJ2-3	CASRRAGGSVGTDTQYF	TGTGCCAGCAGGCGAGCGGGGGGGTCGGTTGGCACAGATACGCAGTATTTT
-	TRBV5-6	-	TRBJ1-3	CASSSPGVGNTIYF	TGTGCCAGCAGCTCGCCCGGGGTAGGAAACACCATATATTTT
TRBD1	TRBV7-6	-	TRBJ1-5	CASSSGGGGWDNQPQHF	TGTGCCAGCAGCTCAGGGGGAGGGGGTTGGGACAATCAGCCCCAGCATTTT
TRBD1	TRBV19	-	TRBJ1-3	CASSQGASGNTIYF	TGTGCCAGTAGTCAGGGGGCGTCTGGAAACACCATATATTTT
-	TRBV6-5	-	TRBJ1-5	CASSETVNQPQHF	TGTGCCAGCAGCGAGACGGTTAATCAGCCCCAGCATTTT
TRBD2	TRBV5-1	-	TRBJ2-3	CASSSRISTSGIFVDTQYF	TGCGCCAGCAGCTCACGGATAAGTACTAGCGGGATCTTTGTCGATACGCAGTATTTT
-	TRBV10-3	-	TRBJ2-2	CAISVGAANTGELFF	TGTGCCATCAGTGTCGGTGCCGCGAACACCGGGGAGCTGTTTTTT
-	TRBV19	-	TRBJ1-1	CASSIFGRGAVNTEAFF	TGTGCCAGTAGTATATTCGGTCGGGGGGCTGTTAACACTGAAGCTTTCTTT
TRBD1	TRBV7-9	-	TRBJ1-4	CASSTGTGGSNEKLFF	TGTGCCAGCAGCACCGGGACAGGGGGGTCTAATGAAAAACTGTTTTTT
TRBD2	TRBV4-1	-	TRBJ2-2	CASSQQGLNTGELFF	TGCGCCAGCAGCCAACAGGGACTAAACACCGGGGAGCTGTTTTTT
TRBD1	TRBV5-1	-	TRBJ2-7	CASSTTGGSYEQYF	TGCGCCAGCAGCACTACAGGGGGCTCCTACGAGCAGTACTTC
-	TRBV18	-	TRBJ1-4	CASSPLQGEDEKLFF	TGTGCCAGCTCACCGCTACAAGGGGAGGATGAAAAACTGTTTTTT
-	TRBV19	-	TRBJ2-7	CASSIRRGSTEQYF	TGTGCCAGTAGTATACGGAGGGGGTCGACGGAACAGTACTTC
TRBD1	TRBV30	-	TRBJ2-7	CAWSVPTGGAYEQYF	TGTGCCTGGAGTGTACCGACAGGGGGGGCCTACGAGCAGTACTTC
-	TRBV4-1	-	TRBJ2-7	CASSPRPGIHEQYF	TGCGCCAGCAGCCCTCGTCCGGGTATCCACGAGCAGTACTTC
-	TRBV4-3	-	TRBJ1-6	CASSPSLQGQLHSYNSPLHF	TGCGCCAGCAGCCCTAGTTTACAGGGCCAACTACACTCCTATAATTCACCCCTCCACTTT
-	TRBV19	-	TRBJ1-4	CASRSLGVTANEKLFF	TGTGCCAGTAGGAGCCTGGGGGTTACAGCTAATGAAAAACTGTTTTTT
-	TRBV7-9	-	TRBJ2-5	CASSLARTQYF	TGTGCCAGCAGCTTAGCCCGGACCCAGTACTTC
TRBD1	TRBV5-4	-	TRBJ2-1	CASSFARDRGSVPAFF	TGTGCCAGCAGCTTTGCCCGGGACAGGGGCTCAGTGCCGGCGTTCTTC
-	TRBV28	-	TRBJ2-7	CASSLGGRSYEQYF	TGTGCCAGCAGTTTAGGGGGGAGATCCTACGAGCAGTACTTC
-	TRBV30	-	TRBJ1-6	CAWSVEGSGNSPLHF	TGTGCCTGGAGTGTTGAGGGAAGTGGAAATTCACCCCTCCACTTT
TRBD1	TRBV2	-	TRBJ2-7	CASSIEQGSYEQYF	TGTGCCAGCAGTATCGAACAGGGGTCTTACGAGCAGTACTTC
-	TRBV2	-	TRBJ1-3	CASKFAPDSGNTIYF	TGTGCCAGCAAGTTCGCCCCAGACTCTGGAAACACCATATATTTT
-	TRBV10-3	-	TRBJ1-2	CAIGKGREVYGYTF	TGTGCCATCGGTAAAGGACGGGAAGTCTATGGCTACACCTTC
TRBD2	TRBV30	-	TRBJ2-5	CAWSATSGKETQYF	TGTGCCTGGAGTGCGACTAGCGGGAAGGAGACCCAGTACTTC
-	TRBV10-1	once	TRBJ2-7	CARGLYEQYF	TGCGCCAGGGGTCTTTACGAGCAGTACTTC
-	TRBV29-1	-	TRBJ2-3	CSELSGSTDTQYF	TGCAGCGAACTTAGCGGAAGCACAGATACGCAGTATTTT
-	TRBV4-1	-	TRBJ1-3	CASSLTRDPGNTIYF	TGCGCCAGCAGCCTTACCAGGGACCCGGGAAACACCATATATTTT
-	TRBV25-1	-	TRBJ1-2	CASSGRAGDYGYTF	TGTGCCAGCAGTGGGCGGGCCGGGGACTATGGCTACACCTTC
-	TRBV11-2	-	TRBJ1-5	CASSSGDQPQHF	TGTGCCAGCAGCTCGGGGGATCAGCCCCAGCATTTT
TRBD1	TRBV30	-	TRBJ2-1	CVWSVRDRVYNEQFF	TGTGTCTGGAGTGTACGGGACAGGGTTTACAATGAGCAGTTCTTC
TRBD1	TRBV5-1	-	TRBJ1-2	CASSLGQGNGYTF	TGCGCCAGCAGCTTAGGACAGGGCAATGGCTACACCTTC
-	TRBV15	-	TRBJ1-2	CATSRVTGYGYTF	TGTGCCACCAGCAGAGTGACTGGCTATGGCTACACCTTC
TRBD1	TRBV29-1	-	TRBJ2-2	CSVARGLGGELFF	TGCAGCGTTGCCAGGGGGCTCGGCGGGGAGCTGTTTTTT
-	TRBV6-6	-	TRBJ2-2	CASSSNRAHTGELFF	TGTGCCAGCAGTAGCAACCGGGCCCACACCGGGGAGCTGTTTTTT
TRBD2	TRBV2	once	TRBJ2-1	CASSDTPPWRERPYNEQFF	TGTGCCAGCAGTGACACCCCCCCTTGGCGGGAGCGCCCCTACAATGAGCAGTTCTTC
TRBD1	TRBV5-1	-	TRBJ2-1	CASSPGQDYEQFF	TGCGCCAGCAGCCCAGGACAGGACTATGAGCAGTTCTTC
TRBD1	TRBV6-5	-	TRBJ1-5	CASSRDSSNQPQHF	TGTGCCAGCAGCCGGGACAGCTCAAATCAGCCCCAGCATTTT
-	TRBV30	-	TRBJ2-3	CAWSRFGTDTQYF	TGTGCCTGGAGTCGGTTTGGGACAGATACGCAGTATTTT
TRBD1	TRBV30	once	TRBJ1-4	CAWSRDRVNEKLFF	TGTGCCTGGAGCCGGGACAGGGTTAATGAAAAACTGTTTTTT
-	TRBV20-1	-	TRBJ1-2	CSAETGNGYTF	TGCAGTGCGGAAACAGGGAATGGCTACACCTTC
-	TRBV5-1	-	TRBJ1-5	CASSLEGTFNQPQHF	TGCGCCAGCAGCTTGGAGGGGACATTCAATCAGCCCCAGCATTTT
TRBD2	TRBV5-1	-	TRBJ2-3	CASSLTSGGASDTQYF	TGCGCCAGCAGCTTGACTAGCGGGGGGGCTTCAGATACGCAGTATTTT
-	TRBV4-1	-	TRBJ2-7	CASSQVGDPYEQYF	TGCGCCAGCAGCCAAGTTGGTGATCCCTACGAGCAGTACTTC
TRBD2	TRBV11-2	-	TRBJ2-7	CASSLVGPGLAGYEQYF	TGTGCCAGCAGCTTAGTTGGTCCGGGACTAGCGGGGTACGAGCAGTACTTC
-	TRBV2	-	TRBJ1-2	CASSETGYGYTF	TGTGCCAGCAGTGAGACAGGCTATGGCTACACCTTC
-	TRBV10-3	-	TRBJ2-7	CAISERTDSYEQYF	TGTGCCATCAGTGAGCGGACAGACTCCTACGAGCAGTACTTC
TRBD1	TRBV7-3	-	TRBJ2-2	CASSSDRTNTGELFF	TGTGCCAGCAGCTCGGACAGGACGAACACCGGGGAGCTGTTTTTT
-	TRBV30	-	TRBJ1-4	CAWSSTGPREKLFF	TGTGCCTGGAGTAGTACCGGGCCGCGGGAAAAACTGTTTTTT
-	TRBV14	-	TRBJ2-2	CASRTSTGELFF	TGTGCCAGCAGGACGAGCACCGGGGAGCTGTTTTTT